These 20 T cell receptor beta chains came from one sample sequenced in a study of CD8+ T cells in alopecia areata. As for treatment: oral pan-JAK inhibitor, 5-10 mg twice daily. Following extraction, RNA underwent reverse transcription to cDNA, which served as the sequencing template. Libraries were prepared by immunoSEQ multiplex PCR; TCRdb keeps only in-frame clonotypes and omits some of them. The table lists 110,000 or so clones, 56% of them singletons. Sequenced material: CD4+ T cells sorted from blood, taken at week 24, from a patient treated with tofacitinib. The source of these receptors is a human donor with alopecia areata.

This clone was seen a few times. The sample holds other DNA sequences that translate to the same CDR3. The chain is built from TRBV2 and TRBJ2-6, with 7 bases identical to TRBD1. V shed 4 bases, J shed 2 bases, and the junction held 2 bases outside the gene matches. Germline values: CDR1 SNHLY, CDR2 FYNNEI. CDR3 length: 15 amino acids. CDR3 protein: CASSGQGAGANVLTF. The CDR3 DNA reads TGTGCCAGCAGTGGACAGGGTGCTGGGGCCAACGTCCTGACTTTC.

CDR3 DNA: TGTGCCAGCAGTGTACTCCCGCGGGACAGGCGCACAGATACGCAGTATTTT. As protein: CASSVLPRDRRTDTQYF. The chain combines TRBV2 with TRBJ2-3, with 8 nucleotides matching TRBD1. The CDR3 length is 17 residues. V was pared by 4 bases and J by 1 base, with 10 bases of the junction left unmatched. The germline gives CDR1 SNHLY, CDR2 FYNNEI.

V is TRBV9 and J is TRBJ1-1; no firm D call. Germline CDR1 is SGDLS and CDR2 is YYNGEE. The CDR3 extends over 13 amino acids. Trimming pared 0 bases from V and 4 bases from J, leaving 7 bases between. CDR3 loop: CASSVGRVTEAFF. CDR3 nucleotide sequence: TGTGCCAGCAGCGTAGGGCGAGTCACTGAAGCTTTCTTT. The complete variable domain, with remaining parts taken from reference TRBV9 and TRBJ1-1, reads DSGVTQTPKHLITATGQRVTLRCSPRSGDLSVYWYQQSLDQGLQFLIQYYNGEERAKGNILERFSAQQFPDLHSELNLSSLELGDSALYFCASSVGRVTEAFFGQGTRLTVV.

This clone appeared a few times. This CDR3 is CASSLVTSGGPLGTDTQYF. The CDR3 nucleotides read TGTGCCAGCAGCTTGGTTACTAGCGGGGGCCCATTGGGCACAGATACGCAGTATTTT. V and J are TRBV5-6 and TRBJ2-3, with 11 bases aligning to TRBD2. Germline loops: CDR1 SGHDT, CDR2 YYEEEE. V was clipped by 0 bases and J by 1 base; unmatched bases: 10. The CDR3 spans 19 residues.

V and J are TRBV5-1 and TRBJ1-5; the D gene is possibly TRBD1 (6 bases). There are 15 residues in the CDR3. The germline gives CDR1 SGHRS, CDR2 YFSETQ. Trimming took off 1 base at V and 1 base at J, with 9 bases between the two ends. The DNA of the CDR3 is TGCGCCAGCAGCTTGACGACAGGAAGCAATCAGCCCCAGCATTTT. It is translated as CASSLTTGSNQPQHF.

The table lists this clone with a few counts. The chain joins TRBV30 to TRBJ2-7; the D gene is possibly TRBD2 (5 bases). Trimming took 2 bases from V and 3 from J, leaving 17 bases between them. The CDR3 sequence is 15 residues long. Per the germline V gene, CDR1 is GTSNPN and CDR2 is SVGIG (reference sequence). CDR3 loop: CAWSRELGQSYEQYF. CDR3 coding DNA: TGTGCCTGGAGTAGGGAACTAGGTCAAAGCTACGAGCAGTACTTC.

The rearrangement links TRBV29-1 to TRBJ1-2; D uncertain. Looked up from germline, CDR1 is SQVTM and CDR2 is ANQGSEA. This CDR3 has 13 residues. With 0 bases removed from V and 8 bases from J, the gap between germline ends came to 13 bases. Here the CDR3 reads CSVEELPGGGYTF. The CDR3 nucleotides are TGCAGCGTTGAAGAACTGCCAGGCGGGGGCTACACCTTC.

The sample holds a few counts of this clone. The rearrangement uses TRBV2 and TRBJ1-3, with a weak D call TRBD1 (5 bases). V was pared by 3 bases and J by 5 bases, with 17 bases between. CDR1 and CDR2 (germline): SNHLY, FYNNEI. The CDR3 runs to 16 residues. The CDR3 loop is CASSDRAVWSRNTIYF. For the CDR3, the DNA is TGTGCCAGCAGTGACAGGGCGGTCTGGTCTAGAAACACCATATATTTT. Combining the CDR3 with reference TRBV2 and TRBJ1-3 gives the whole variable domain EPEVTQTPSHQVTQMGQEVILRCVPISNHLYFYWYRQILGQKVEFLVSFYNNEISEKSEIFDDQFSVERPDGSNFTLKIRSTKLEDSAMYFCASSDRAVWSRNTIYFGEGSWLTVV.

The chain employs TRBV28 and TRBJ1-6, with D possibly being TRBD1 (5 bases). Germline CDR1 MDHEN, CDR2 SYDVKM. V was shortened by 8 bases and J by 7 bases, with 15 bases between the two germline ends. The CDR3 is 14 residues long. In DNA form, the CDR3 reads TGTGCCAGCGGCTACGGGGGTCAGAATTCACCCCTCCACTTT. This codes for CASGYGGQNSPLHF.

The chain has TRBV29-1 and TRBJ2-5; tentatively, D is TRBD2 (6 bases). Germline assignment: CDR1 SQVTM and CDR2 ANQGSEA. V was cut by 6 bases and J by 1 base, with 15 bases left in between. The CDR3 has 14 residues. CDR3 sequence (DNA): TGCAGCGTGAAGGGCCTAGCGTCCCAAGAGACCCAGTACTTC. This sequence encodes CSVKGLASQETQYF.

This clone has a handful of counts. The rearrangement uses TRBV4-2 and TRBJ2-7; D gene unclear. There are 13 residues in the CDR3. Trimming left V 0 bases short and J 3 bases short, with 6 bases between. Germline assignment: CDR1 LGHNA and CDR2 YNFKEQ. CDR3 DNA: TGTGCCAGCAGCCAAGATGGGGACTACGAGCAGTACTTC. It codes for CASSQDGDYEQYF.

The V and J genes are TRBV29-1 and TRBJ1-4; D might be TRBD1 (5 bases). Germline V CDR1 and CDR2: SQVTM, ANQGSEA. Trimming cost V 4 bases and J 6 bases, with 15 bases left between them. CDR3 length equals 14 residues. CDR3 sequence reads: CSVVLFGRDEKLFF. As DNA, the CDR3 is TGCAGCGTTGTGTTGTTTGGCAGGGATGAAAAACTGTTTTTT. The full variable domain, completed using reference TRBV29-1 and TRBJ1-4, is SAVISQKPSRDICQRGTSLTIQCQVDSQVTMMFWYRQQPGQSLTLIATANQGSEATYESGFVIDKFPISRPNLTFSTLTVSNMSPEDSSIYLCSVVLFGRDEKLFFGSGTQLSVL.

This clone occurred a few times. This rearrangement joins TRBV25-1 to TRBJ2-5; possibly TRBD1 for D (6 bases). Per the germline V gene, CDR1 is MGHDK and CDR2 is SYGVNS. The CDR3 totals 13 residues. Trimming pared 6 bases from V and 7 bases from J, leaving 15 bases between. As DNA, the CDR3 is TGTGCCAGCAGACAGGGTACTGGAGGGACCCAGTACTTC. It specifies CASRQGTGGTQYF.

In this sample, this clone turned up a few times. V is TRBV5-1 and J is TRBJ2-1; D uncertain. The CDR3 sequence is 13 residues long. Germline V gene lookup returns CDR1 SGHRS and CDR2 YFSETQ. Trimming left V 3 bases short and J 5 bases short, with 9 bases between. The CDR3 is CASSSLGDNEQFF. The CDR3 coding sequence is TGCGCCAGCAGCTCTCTTGGTGACAATGAGCAGTTCTTC.

This chain uses TRBV18 with TRBJ2-3; D gene ambiguous. The CDR3 runs 13 residues. Trimming cost V 3 bases and J 4 bases, with 8 bases left between them. Germline assignment: CDR1 KGHSH and CDR2 LQKENI. CDR3 protein: CASSPGSADTQYF. As DNA, the CDR3 is TGTGCCAGCTCACCCGGTAGTGCAGATACGCAGTATTTT.

This sequence joins TRBV19 and TRBJ1-4, with D maybe TRBD1 (5 bases). The CDR3 totals 11 residues. Germline CDR1 is LNHDA and CDR2 is SQIVND (reference sequence). The germline V and J ends were trimmed by 10 bases and 7 bases, with 10 bases remaining between them. The CDR3 region is CATGPGEKLFF. Written as DNA, the CDR3 is TGTGCCACGGGACCCGGTGAAAAACTGTTTTTT.

This clone has ten or more counts. The chain couples TRBV14 to TRBJ2-1; a weak D match, TRBD2 (6 bases). The CDR3 runs to 15 residues. V shed 5 bases and J shed 6 bases, with 17 bases lying between them. Germline V gene sequence: CDR1 SGHDN, CDR2 FVKESK. The CDR3, as DNA: TGTGCCAGCAGCGTGCGGACTACCAAGGGCAATGAGCAGTTCTTC. It translates to CASSVRTTKGNEQFF.

Only a few counts were recorded for this clone. This chain joins TRBV7-3 and TRBJ2-1, with 11 bases that match TRBD2. The V segment lost 4 bases and the J segment 10 bases; nucleotides outside the gene matches: 6. Germline V CDR1 and CDR2: SGHTA, FQGTGA. The CDR3 sequence is 14 residues long. CDR3: CASSSYSGGAEQFF. Here the CDR3 DNA reads TGTGCCAGCAGCTCCTATAGCGGGGGGGCCGAGCAGTTCTTC.

The CDR3 sequence: CASGGQNSPLHF. CDR3 sequence (DNA): TGTGCCAGCGGCGGACAGAATTCACCCCTCCACTTT. The J gene is TRBJ1-6, the V gene TRBV5-6; a possible D gene is TRBD1 (6 bases). The germline V gene encodes CDR1 SGHDT and CDR2 YYEEEE. This CDR3 is built from 12 residues. Deletions cut 7 bases from V and 7 bases from J, with 9 bases between.

The chain recombines TRBV11-2 with TRBJ1-3; unclear D gene. This CDR3 spans 14 amino acids. Trimming removed 5 bases from V and 0 bases from J, with 8 bases in between. Germline-derived CDR1 and CDR2 are SGHAT and FQNNGV. The CDR3 is CASSLASSGNTIYF. CDR3 bases: TGTGCCAGCAGCCTCGCGAGCTCTGGAAACACCATATATTTT.